This T cell receptor beta chain was captured in a study of immune evolution from preneoplasia to lung adenocarcinoma. Findings of the study overall: From normal lung to invasive adenocarcinoma, top clone frequencies appeared to decrease.

To note about this clone: Its antigen is still unknown.

Sequenced by immunoSEQ multiplex PCR; TCRdb stores in-frame clones only, minus some. There are some 6,000 clones in the sample; around 75% occur only once, and less than 25% lies in the top ten. The germline gives CDR1 MNHEY, CDR2 SMNVEV (reference sequence). The CDR3 extends over 15 amino acids. Trimming at V came to 4 bases and at J to 10 bases, leaving 15 bases not matched to a gene. V usage is TRBV27 and J usage is TRBJ1-2; 7 bases align to TRBD1. The sequence came from a person aged 55 to 79 with lung adenocarcinoma. The sample was FFPE adjacent normal lung tissue. CDR3 bases: TGTGCCAGCAGTTCATTTCGAGGGGGCCGTATGCTCTACACCTTC. The encoded protein is CASSSFRGGRMLYTF.